This is a list of T cell receptor beta chains from one sample in a study of T cell repertoires in cytomegalovirus infection. These receptors have no identified antigens. MiXCR, run by TCRdb on the reads, gives a single entry per CDR3 protein. The sample yields around 500,000 distinct CDR3 sequences, roughly 42% seen once. This sample comprised cultured PBMCs, obtained from culture after CMV antigen stimulation. These receptors all come from a human donor in good health (CMV status not recorded). Some clones in this sample may be carry-over from other donors' samples. Both conserved end residues are part of each CDR3.

V,CDR3
TRBV7-2,CASSSSVYTEAFF
TRBV24-1,CATSDSGSPLNEQFF
TRBV7-6,CASSLSRGLITDTQYF
TRBV4-1,CASSPSTGPGTQYF
TRBV7-2,CASSRDRGRNEQFF
TRBV2,CASMRANYGYTF
TRBV12-3/TRBV12-4,CASAWSGTEAFF
TRBV12-3/TRBV12-4,CASRGSGSYEQYF
TRBV6-5,CASSPYSTVRQGGQRGELFF
TRBV18,CASSPPGNTEAFF
TRBV6-1,CASSTRAYGDEQFF
TRBV19,CASSWTSRETQYF
TRBV6-5,CASSNPGGAYEQYF
TRBV12-3/TRBV12-4,CASTPRGARDQPQHF
TRBV6-1,CASRDPRGASGNTIYF
TRBV5-1,CASSLAGTREETQYF
TRBV12-3/TRBV12-4,CASSLGTVNEQFF
TRBV28,CASSFIKTGTNEKLFF
TRBV12-3/TRBV12-4,CASTLRLAGGPSYNEQFF
TRBV6-1,CASSEVPGTGGNNQPQHF
TRBV15,CATSVARGGQETQYF
TRBV7-6,CASRAGGGGYEQYF
TRBV6-2/TRBV6-3,CASSLFLTDTQYF
TRBV6-5,CASSWAGGNTEAFF
TRBV5-5,CASSDTTRGLRSPLHF
TRBV7-8,CASSYGLAGVNEQFF
TRBV7-2,CASSLTGGLETQYF
TRBV12-3/TRBV12-4,CASSLAEGSPLHF
TRBV7-2,CASSNQGAWGETQYF
TRBV5-5,CASSFYIEQFF
TRBV7-2,CASSLEASQGELFF
TRBV18,CASSPPFRITEAFF
TRBV11-2,CASLRTGTNEQFF
TRBV6-1,CASSWADPTDTQYF
TRBV7-9,CASSQRGVGGYNEQFF
TRBV7-8,CASSLAGVRGTTEAFF
TRBV10-3,CAISVAGAYEQYF
TRBV4-3,CASSQGVRGRTEAFF
TRBV12-3/TRBV12-4,CASSQNYGLGGYGYTF
TRBV7-2,CASSPAANPGNTIYF
TRBV7-6,CASSVSGATYEQYF
TRBV7-2,CASSSRTAWGYGYTF
TRBV7-2,CASSFRRRAGGGEQFF
TRBV19,CASSSGLNTEAFF
TRBV20-1,CSARDPPGAYSDTQYF
TRBV6-8,CASSYTGTGQPQHF
TRBV7-2,CASSFSGGDQPQHF
TRBV7-9,CASSSSGGKPKVGDTQYF
TRBV7-2,CASSLKTSPWQETQYF
TRBV7-2,CASSFSAYGYTF
TRBV7-2,CASSSRGVAGPADTQYF
TRBV11-1,CASSFLTGASSTDTQYF
TRBV7-8,CASSLASPGRGRGGQRVLTF
TRBV7-2,CASSLGGVSGANVLTF
TRBV24-1,CATSDPNKDRGSTDTQYF
TRBV19,CASSIGGFTYEQYF
TRBV5-6,CASSLGETGGRNEQYF
TRBV10-3,CAISELGGGGYGYTF
TRBV6-1,CASSEFGLYSNQPQHF
TRBV20-1,CSASRGGYYEQFF